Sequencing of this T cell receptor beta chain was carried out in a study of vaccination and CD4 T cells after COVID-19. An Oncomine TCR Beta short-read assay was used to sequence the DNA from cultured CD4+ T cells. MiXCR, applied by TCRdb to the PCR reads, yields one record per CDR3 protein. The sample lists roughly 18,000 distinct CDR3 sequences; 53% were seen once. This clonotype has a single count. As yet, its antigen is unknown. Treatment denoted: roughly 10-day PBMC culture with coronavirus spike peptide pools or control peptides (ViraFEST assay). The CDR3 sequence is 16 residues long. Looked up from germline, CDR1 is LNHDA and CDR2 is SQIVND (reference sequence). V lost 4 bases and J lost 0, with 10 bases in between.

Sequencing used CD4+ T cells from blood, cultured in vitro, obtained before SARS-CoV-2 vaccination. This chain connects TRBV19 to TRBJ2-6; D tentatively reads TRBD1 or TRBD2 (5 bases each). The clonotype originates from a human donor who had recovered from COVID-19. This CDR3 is CASSRPGGSGANVLTF. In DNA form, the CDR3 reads TGTGCCAGTAGTAGGCCTGGGGGCTCTGGGGCCAACGTCCTGACTTTC.